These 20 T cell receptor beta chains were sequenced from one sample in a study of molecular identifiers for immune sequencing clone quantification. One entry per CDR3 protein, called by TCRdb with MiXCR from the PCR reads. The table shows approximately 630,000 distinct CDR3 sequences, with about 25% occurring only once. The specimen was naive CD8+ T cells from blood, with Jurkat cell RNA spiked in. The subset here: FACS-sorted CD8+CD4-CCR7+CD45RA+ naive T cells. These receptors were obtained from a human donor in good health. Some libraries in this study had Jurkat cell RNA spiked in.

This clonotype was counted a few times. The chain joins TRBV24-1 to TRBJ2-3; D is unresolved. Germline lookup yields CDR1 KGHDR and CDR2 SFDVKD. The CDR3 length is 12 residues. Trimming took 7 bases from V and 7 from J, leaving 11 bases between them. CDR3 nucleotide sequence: TGTGCCACCAGGGGCAATGAACATACGCAGTATTTT. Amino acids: CATRGNEHTQYF.

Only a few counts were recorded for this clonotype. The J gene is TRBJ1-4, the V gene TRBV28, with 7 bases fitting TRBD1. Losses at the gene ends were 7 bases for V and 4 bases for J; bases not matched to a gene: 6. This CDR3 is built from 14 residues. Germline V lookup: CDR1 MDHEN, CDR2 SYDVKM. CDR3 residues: CASTYRGGNEKLFF. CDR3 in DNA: TGTGCCAGCACCTACAGGGGTGGTAATGAAAAACTGTTTTTT.

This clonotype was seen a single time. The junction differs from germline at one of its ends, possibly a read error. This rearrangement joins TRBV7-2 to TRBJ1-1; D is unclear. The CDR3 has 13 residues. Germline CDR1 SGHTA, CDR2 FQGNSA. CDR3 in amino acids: CAGSFWLNTKAFF. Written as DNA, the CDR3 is TGTGCCGGCAGCTTTTGGTTGAACACTAAAGCTTTCTTT.

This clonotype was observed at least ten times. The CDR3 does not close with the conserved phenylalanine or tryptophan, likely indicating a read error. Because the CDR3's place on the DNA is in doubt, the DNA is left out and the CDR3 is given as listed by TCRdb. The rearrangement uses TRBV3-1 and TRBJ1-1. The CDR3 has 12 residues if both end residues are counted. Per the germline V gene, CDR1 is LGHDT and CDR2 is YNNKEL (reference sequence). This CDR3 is CASSQDGVFLII.

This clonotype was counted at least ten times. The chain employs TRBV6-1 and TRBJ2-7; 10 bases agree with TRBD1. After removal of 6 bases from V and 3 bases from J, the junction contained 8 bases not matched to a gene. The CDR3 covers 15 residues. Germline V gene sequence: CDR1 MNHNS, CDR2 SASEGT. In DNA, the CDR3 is TGTGCCAGCAGGGAGCCCGGGACAGGGGTCTACGAGCAGTACTTC. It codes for CASREPGTGVYEQYF.

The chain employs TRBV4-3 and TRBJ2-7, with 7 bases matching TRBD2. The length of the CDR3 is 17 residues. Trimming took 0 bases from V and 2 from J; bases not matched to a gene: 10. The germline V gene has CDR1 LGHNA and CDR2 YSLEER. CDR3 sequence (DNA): TGCGCCAGCAGCCAAGATCGGGGGAGCGGGGCGCCCTACGAGCAGTACTTC. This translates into CASSQDRGSGAPYEQYF.

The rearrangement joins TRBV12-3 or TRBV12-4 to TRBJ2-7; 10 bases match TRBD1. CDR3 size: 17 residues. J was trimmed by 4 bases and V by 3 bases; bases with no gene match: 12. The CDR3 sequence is CASSLGAPGQGRYEQYF. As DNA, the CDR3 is TGTGCCAGCAGTTTGGGGGCACCGGGACAGGGGAGATACGAGCAGTACTTC.

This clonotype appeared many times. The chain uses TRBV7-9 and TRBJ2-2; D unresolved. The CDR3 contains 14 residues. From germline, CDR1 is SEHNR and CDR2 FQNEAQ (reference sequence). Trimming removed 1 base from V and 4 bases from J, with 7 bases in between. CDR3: CASSLVLPTGELFF. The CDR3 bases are TGTGCCAGCAGCTTAGTTCTACCCACCGGGGAGCTGTTTTTT. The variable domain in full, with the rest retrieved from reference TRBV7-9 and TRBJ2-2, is DTGVSQNPRHKITKRGQNVTFRCDPISEHNRLYWYRQTLGQGPEFLTYFQNEAQLEKSRLLSDRFSAERPKGSFSTLEIQRTEQGDSAMYLCASSLVLPTGELFFGEGSRLTVL.

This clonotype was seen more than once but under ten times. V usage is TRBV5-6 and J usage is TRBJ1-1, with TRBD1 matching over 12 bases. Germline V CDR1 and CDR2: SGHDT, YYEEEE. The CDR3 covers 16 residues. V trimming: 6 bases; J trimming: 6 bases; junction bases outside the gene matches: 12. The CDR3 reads CASIYLPGQGAPEAFF. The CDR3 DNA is TGTGCCAGCATCTATTTGCCGGGACAGGGGGCTCCTGAAGCTTTCTTT.

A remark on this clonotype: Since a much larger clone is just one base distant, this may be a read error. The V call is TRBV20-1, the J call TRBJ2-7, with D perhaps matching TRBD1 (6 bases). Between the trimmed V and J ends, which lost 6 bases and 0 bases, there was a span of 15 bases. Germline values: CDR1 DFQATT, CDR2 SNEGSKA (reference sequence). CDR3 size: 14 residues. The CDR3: CSAAGTTISYEQYF. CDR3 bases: TGCAGTGCAGCCGGGACAACGATCTCCTACGAGCAGTACTTC.

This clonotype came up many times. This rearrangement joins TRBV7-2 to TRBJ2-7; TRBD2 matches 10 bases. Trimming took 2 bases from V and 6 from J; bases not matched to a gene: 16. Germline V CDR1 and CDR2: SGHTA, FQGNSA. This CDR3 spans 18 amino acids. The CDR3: CASSLKILAGEGAGEQYF. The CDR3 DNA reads TGTGCCAGCAGCTTAAAAATCCTAGCGGGGGAAGGCGCTGGCGAGCAGTACTTC.

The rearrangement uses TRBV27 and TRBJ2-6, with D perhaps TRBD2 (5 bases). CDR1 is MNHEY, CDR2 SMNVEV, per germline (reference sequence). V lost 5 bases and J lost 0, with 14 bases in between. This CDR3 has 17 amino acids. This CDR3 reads CASSPKTGNSGANVLTF. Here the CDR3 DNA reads TGTGCCAGCAGTCCCAAGACCGGGAACTCTGGGGCCAACGTCCTGACTTTC.

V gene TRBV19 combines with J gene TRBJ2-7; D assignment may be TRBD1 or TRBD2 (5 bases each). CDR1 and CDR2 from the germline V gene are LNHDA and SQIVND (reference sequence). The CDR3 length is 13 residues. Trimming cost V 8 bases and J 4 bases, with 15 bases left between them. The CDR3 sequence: CASRSGRMYEQYF. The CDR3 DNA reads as TGTGCCAGTCGCTCGGGACGGATGTACGAGCAGTACTTC.

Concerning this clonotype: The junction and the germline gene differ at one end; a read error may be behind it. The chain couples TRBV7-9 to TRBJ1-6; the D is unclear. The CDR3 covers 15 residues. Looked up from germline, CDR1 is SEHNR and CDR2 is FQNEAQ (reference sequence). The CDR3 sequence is CAGSLSVEYNSPLHF. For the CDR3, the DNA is TGTGCCGGCAGCTTATCTGTAGAATATAATTCACCCCTCCACTTT. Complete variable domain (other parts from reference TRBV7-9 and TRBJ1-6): DTGVSQNPRHKITKRGQNVTFRCDPISEHNRLYWYRQTLGQGPEFLTYFQNEAQLEKSRLLSDRFSAERPKGSFSTLEIQRTEQGDSAMYLCAGSLSVEYNSPLHFGNGTRLTVT.

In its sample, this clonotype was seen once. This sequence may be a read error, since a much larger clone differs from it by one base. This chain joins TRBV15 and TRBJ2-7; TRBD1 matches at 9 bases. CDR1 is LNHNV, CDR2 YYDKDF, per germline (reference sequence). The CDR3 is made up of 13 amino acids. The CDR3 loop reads CATSPDRGYEQDF. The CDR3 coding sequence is TGTGCCACCAGTCCGGACAGGGGTTACGAGCAGGACTTC.

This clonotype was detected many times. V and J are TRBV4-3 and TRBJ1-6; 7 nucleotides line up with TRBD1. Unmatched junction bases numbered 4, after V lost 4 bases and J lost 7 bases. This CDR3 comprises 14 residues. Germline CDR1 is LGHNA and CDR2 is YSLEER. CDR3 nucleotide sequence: TGCGCCAGCAGCCCGGGGACAGCGAATTCACCCCTCCACTTT. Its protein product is CASSPGTANSPLHF.

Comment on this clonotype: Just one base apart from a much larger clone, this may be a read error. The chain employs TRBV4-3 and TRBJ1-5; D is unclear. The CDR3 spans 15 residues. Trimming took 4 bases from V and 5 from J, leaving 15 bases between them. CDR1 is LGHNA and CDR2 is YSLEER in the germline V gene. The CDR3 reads CASSLDHGLHQPQHF. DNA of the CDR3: TGCGCCAGCAGCCTAGACCATGGATTGCATCAGCCCCAGCATTTT.

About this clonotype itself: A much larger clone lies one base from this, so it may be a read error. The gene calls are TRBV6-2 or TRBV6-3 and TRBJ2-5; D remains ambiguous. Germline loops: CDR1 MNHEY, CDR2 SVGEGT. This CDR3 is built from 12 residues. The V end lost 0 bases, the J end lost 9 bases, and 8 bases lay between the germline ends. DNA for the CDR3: TGTGCCAGCAGTTACTCCAAGGAGCCCCAGTACTTC. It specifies CASSYSKEPQYF.

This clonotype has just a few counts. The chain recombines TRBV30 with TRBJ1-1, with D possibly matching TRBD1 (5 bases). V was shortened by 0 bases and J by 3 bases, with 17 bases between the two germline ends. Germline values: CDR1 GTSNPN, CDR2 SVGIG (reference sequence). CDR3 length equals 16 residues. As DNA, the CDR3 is TGTGCCTGGAGTGTAGGGGTTCTCCCGAAGGACACTGAAGCTTTCTTT. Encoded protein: CAWSVGVLPKDTEAFF.

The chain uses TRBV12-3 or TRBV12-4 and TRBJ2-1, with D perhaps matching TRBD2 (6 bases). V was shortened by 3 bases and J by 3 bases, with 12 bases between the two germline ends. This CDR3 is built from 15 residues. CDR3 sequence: CASSFTGLHYNEQFF. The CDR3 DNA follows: TGTGCCAGCAGTTTTACGGGACTCCACTACAATGAGCAGTTCTTC.